Below, 31 T cell receptor beta chains from the same sample are listed, as sequenced in a study of Tregs in tolerant kidney transplant recipients. Repertoires were generated with immunoSEQ multiplex PCR, while TCRdb's copy carries only in-frame clones and drops some. The data show some 70,000 clones, roughly 89% seen once. The specimen comprised CD8+ T cells from blood, sampled before the transplant. These receptors originate from a human donor who received a combined kidney and bone marrow transplant.

The V and J genes are TRBV7-6 and TRBJ1-5; tentatively, D is TRBD1 (5 bases). Germline CDR1 and CDR2: SGHVS and FNYEAQ. The length of the CDR3 is 16 residues. Trimming removed 1 base from V and 3 bases from J, with 13 bases in between. The CDR3 sequence is CASSLGTGLNNQPQHF. For the CDR3, the DNA is TGTGCCAGCAGCTTAGGCACAGGCCTTAACAATCAGCCCCAGCATTTT. Using reference TRBV7-6 and TRBJ1-5 for the parts outside the CDR3, the full variable domain is GAGVSQSPRYKVTKRGQDVALRCDPISGHVSLYWYRQALGQGPEFLTYFNYEAQQDKSGLPNDRFSAERPEGSISTLTIQRTEQRDSAMYRCASSLGTGLNNQPQHFGDGTRLSIL.

V is TRBV9 and J is TRBJ1-2; D gene uncertain. Trimming removed 5 bases from V and 0 bases from J, with 8 bases in between. Germline values: CDR1 SGDLS, CDR2 YYNGEE. This CDR3 region has 13 residues. The chain's CDR3 is CASRSSTNYGYTF. DNA of the CDR3: TGTGCCAGCAGAAGCTCAACTAACTATGGCTACACCTTC.

CDR3 bases: TGTGCCAGCAGCGTGACTAGCGGGGTTGCCGAGCAGTACTTC. It specifies CASSVTSGVAEQYF. The V gene is TRBV5-6, the J gene TRBJ2-7; 11 bases match TRBD2. V was pared by 4 bases and J by 6 bases, with 6 bases of the junction left unmatched. Per germline, CDR1 SGHDT and CDR2 YYEEEE. The CDR3 loop spans 14 amino acids.

This clone appeared a single time. The CDR3 sequence: CASSLAAGDRAFF. As DNA, the CDR3 is TGTGCCAGCAGCTTAGCGGCGGGTGATAGGGCTTTCTTT. V gene TRBV7-9 combines with J gene TRBJ1-1; D unclear. Germline V gene sequence: CDR1 SEHNR, CDR2 FQNEAQ (reference sequence). The CDR3 runs 13 residues. The V gene lost 0 bases and the J gene lost 11 bases, with 13 bases spanning the gap.

The chain employs TRBV20-1 and TRBJ1-2, with a weak D call TRBD1 (6 bases). The ends were cut back, 5 bases at V and 8 bases at J, with 12 bases in the middle. CDR1 and CDR2 from the germline V gene are DFQATT and SNEGSKA (reference sequence). This CDR3 has 11 amino acids. CDR3 DNA sequence: TGCAGTGCTCTGCTTACAGGGGGCTACACCTTC. Its protein is CSALLTGGYTF.

The chain combines TRBV7-9 with TRBJ2-7; 7 bases map to TRBD1. Losses at the gene ends were 5 bases for V and 4 bases for J; bases not matched to a gene: 20. CDR1 and CDR2 (germline): SEHNR, FQNEAQ (reference sequence). The CDR3 has 18 residues. CDR3 residues: CASSQQGGSGLTAYEQYF. The CDR3 DNA sequence: TGTGCCAGCAGCCAGCAAGGGGGCTCAGGACTTACGGCGTACGAGCAGTACTTC. Variable domain in full (rest from reference TRBV7-9 and TRBJ2-7): DTGVSQNPRHKITKRGQNVTFRCDPISEHNRLYWYRQTLGQGPEFLTYFQNEAQLEKSRLLSDRFSAERPKGSFSTLEIQRTEQGDSAMYLCASSQQGGSGLTAYEQYFGPGTRLTVT.

CDR3 protein: CAWTRGQGAYEQYF. In DNA form, the CDR3 reads TGTGCCTGGACCCGAGGACAGGGAGCCTACGAGCAGTACTTC. The chain recombines TRBV30 with TRBJ2-7; TRBD1 matches 8 bases. The germline CDR1 and CDR2 sequences are GTSNPN and SVGIG (reference sequence). There are 14 residues in the CDR3. The V segment lost 4 bases and the J segment 2 bases; nucleotides outside the gene matches: 7.

The chain links TRBV28 to TRBJ2-7; tentatively, D is TRBD1 (6 bases). Per the germline V gene, CDR1 is MDHEN and CDR2 is SYDVKM. V lost 6 bases to trimming and J lost 5 bases, with 14 bases between them. The CDR3 contains 13 residues. The CDR3: CASSRIRDNEQYF. In DNA, the CDR3 is TGTGCCAGCAGCCGTATTCGGGACAACGAGCAGTACTTC.

This clone was picked up one time. This sequence joins TRBV19 and TRBJ2-1; D may be TRBD1 (6 bases). Germline V gene data show CDR1 as LNHDA and CDR2 as SQIVND (reference sequence). Trimming pared 8 bases from V and 3 bases from J, leaving 17 bases between. This CDR3 is built from 15 residues. The chain's CDR3 is CASGAGTRGYNEQFF. The DNA of the CDR3 is TGTGCCAGTGGAGCCGGGACCAGGGGCTACAATGAGCAGTTCTTC.

The chain uses TRBV4-3 and TRBJ2-7, with 14 positions matching TRBD2. Trimming cost V 0 bases and J 0 bases; bases outside gene matches: 10. CDR1 and CDR2 from the germline V gene are LGHNA and YSLEER. There are 20 residues in the CDR3. The CDR3 protein is CASSQDRWGLAGESSYEQYF. As DNA, the CDR3 is TGCGCCAGCAGCCAAGATCGGTGGGGACTAGCGGGAGAAAGCTCCTACGAGCAGTACTTC.

J is TRBJ2-6 and V is TRBV19; D unresolved. Trimming removed 3 bases at V and 0 bases at J, with 6 bases between. The germline V gene has CDR1 LNHDA and CDR2 SQIVND (reference sequence). The CDR3 runs to 15 residues. In nucleotides, the CDR3 is TGTGCCAGTAGTATGAGCTACTCTGGGGCCAACGTCCTGACTTTC. Translating gives CASSMSYSGANVLTF. The full variable domain, in which reference TRBV19 and TRBJ2-6 provide the parts outside the CDR3, is DGGITQSPKYLFRKEGQNVTLSCEQNLNHDAMYWYRQDPGQGLRLIYYSQIVNDFQKGDIAEGYSVSREKKESFPLTVTSAQKNPTAFYLCASSMSYSGANVLTFGAGSRLTVL.

The CDR3 loop reads CASSSTTGRVTGELFF. CDR3 bases: TGTGCCAGCAGCTCAACGACAGGGCGGGTCACCGGGGAGCTGTTTTTT. The J gene is TRBJ2-2, the V gene TRBV7-9, with 7 bases lining up with TRBD1. Germline values: CDR1 SEHNR, CDR2 FQNEAQ (reference sequence). The length of the CDR3 is 16 residues. V lost 4 bases, J lost 4 bases, and 9 bases stayed unmatched.

The chain joins TRBV14 to TRBJ2-3, with D possibly TRBD1 on 5 matching bases. The V gene's germline CDR1 is SGHDN and CDR2 FVKESK. The V end lost 4 bases, the J end lost 5 bases, and 13 bases lay between the germline ends. The CDR3 runs to 14 residues. The CDR3 spells CASSLRRAGDTQYF. CDR3 coding DNA: TGTGCCAGCAGCCTCCGCAGGGCTGGAGATACGCAGTATTTT. Full variable domain (missing parts from reference TRBV14 and TRBJ2-3): EAGVTQFPSHSVIEKGQTVTLRCDPISGHDNLYWYRRVMGKEIKFLLHFVKESKQDESGMPNNRFLAERTGGTYSTLKVQPAELEDSGVYFCASSLRRAGDTQYFGPGTRLTVL.

The chain links TRBV2 to TRBJ2-7, with D hard to call. Germline-derived CDR1 and CDR2 are SNHLY and FYNNEI. Trimming cost V 5 bases and J 5 bases, with 10 bases left between them. CDR3 length equals 12 residues. The CDR3 DNA reads as TGTGCCAGCAGTCCAACCTCGGACGAGCAGTACTTC. This sequence encodes CASSPTSDEQYF.

The chain joins TRBV28 to TRBJ2-2, with TRBD1 as a possible D gene (6 bases). Germline-derived CDR1 and CDR2 are MDHEN and SYDVKM. V shed 5 bases and J shed 7 bases, with 17 bases lying between them. The CDR3 covers 15 residues. The CDR3 bases are TGTGCCAGCAGTACTCTCCAGGGGACGAACGGGGAGCTGTTTTTT. Translated: CASSTLQGTNGELFF.

As for this clone: Its ends do not fully match the called genes, so a read error is possible. CDR3 protein: CASGQGTNRNEQFF. The CDR3 region has the DNA TGCGCCAGCGGCCAAGGGACAAATCGCAATGAGCAGTTCTTC. V gene TRBV4-1 combines with J gene TRBJ2-1; D perhaps matches TRBD1 (6 bases). This CDR3 spans 14 amino acids. Germline V gene lookup returns CDR1 MGHRA and CDR2 YSYEKL.

This chain links TRBV10-1 with TRBJ1-1; TRBD1 aligns across 8 bases. Per germline, CDR1 WNHNN and CDR2 SYGVQD (reference sequence). This CDR3 is 17 amino acids long. The trim removed 2 bases at V and 5 bases at J, leaving 13 bases unmatched. The CDR3 nucleotides are TGCGCCAGCAGTGAGACCTCGGGGGGACAGGACCCGACTGAAGCTTTCTTT. Amino acid sequence: CASSETSGGQDPTEAFF.

This sequence joins TRBV9 and TRBJ1-2; D not resolved. CDR3 length: 13 residues. Trimming took off 0 bases at V and 8 bases at J, with 11 bases between the two ends. Per the germline V gene, CDR1 is SGDLS and CDR2 is YYNGEE. This CDR3 reads CASSVGSAGGYTF. In DNA form, the CDR3 reads TGTGCCAGCAGCGTAGGATCCGCCGGGGGCTACACCTTC. Filled out from reference TRBV9 and TRBJ1-2, the complete variable domain reads DSGVTQTPKHLITATGQRVTLRCSPRSGDLSVYWYQQSLDQGLQFLIQYYNGEERAKGNILERFSAQQFPDLHSELNLSSLELGDSALYFCASSVGSAGGYTFGSGTRLTVV.

The chain links TRBV7-6 to TRBJ2-5; 9 positions agree with TRBD1. Germline CDR1 reads SGHVS; CDR2 reads FNYEAQ. Trimming at V came to 1 base and at J to 1 base, leaving 4 bases not matched to a gene. The CDR3 length is 16 residues. CDR3 coding DNA: TGTGCCAGCAGCTTAGGTCCGGGACAGGGCCAAGAGACCCAGTACTTC. It specifies CASSLGPGQGQETQYF.

This clone was observed a single time. The rearrangement links TRBV7-2 to TRBJ2-2, with D unresolved. Trimming cost V 3 bases and J 9 bases, with 8 bases left between them. CDR3 length: 12 amino acids. Germline V gives CDR1 SGHTA, CDR2 FQGNSA. The CDR3 bases are TGTGCCAGCAGCTTTGTGTCTTGGGAGCTGTTTTTT. This sequence encodes CASSFVSWELFF.

This chain connects TRBV10-3 to TRBJ2-1; TRBD2 aligns across 7 bases. The J segment lost 15 bases and the V segment lost 2 bases, leaving 7 bases of the junction unmatched. This CDR3 is built from 12 residues. Germline-derived CDR1 and CDR2 are ENHRY and SYGVKD. The CDR3 is CAISEGLVAAFF. CDR3 coding DNA: TGTGCCATCAGTGAGGGACTAGTAGCGGCGTTCTTC.

The chain links TRBV2 to TRBJ1-4; D is possibly TRBD1 (5 bases). Germline V gives CDR1 SNHLY, CDR2 FYNNEI. With 2 bases removed from V and 1 base from J, the gap between germline ends came to 8 bases. The CDR3 contains 15 residues. The CDR3 reads CASSESGGTNEKLFF. The CDR3 DNA sequence: TGTGCCAGCAGTGAATCGGGGGGAACTAATGAAAAACTGTTTTTT.

This chain connects TRBV4-1 to TRBJ2-5; TRBD2 matches 7 bases. The tail of the sequence fits TRBJ2-7 better, so the J call may be wrong. Germline values: CDR1 MGHRA, CDR2 YSYEKL. This CDR3 is built from 14 residues. The CDR3 protein is CASSLSGLGREQYF. The CDR3, as DNA: TGCGCCAGCAGCCTTTCCGGACTAGGGCGCGAGCAGTACTTC.

The rearrangement uses TRBV4-3 and TRBJ1-1; possibly TRBD1 for D (6 bases). The V gene's germline CDR1 is LGHNA and CDR2 YSLEER. The CDR3 covers 14 residues. V lost 3 bases and J 2 bases, leaving 10 bases between the germline ends. The CDR3 DNA follows: TGCGCCAGCAGCCAGGGGGCCCGTAACACTGAAGCTTTCTTT. Translated: CASSQGARNTEAFF.

The chain recombines TRBV13 with TRBJ2-7; 9 bases line up with TRBD1. CDR1 and CDR2 from the germline V gene are PRHDT and FYEKMQ (reference sequence). Losses at the gene ends were 6 bases for V and 4 bases for J; bases not matched to a gene: 4. This CDR3 contains 13 residues. CDR3 sequence reads: CASRPGTGYEQYF. As DNA, the CDR3 is TGTGCCAGCAGACCCGGGACAGGGTACGAGCAGTACTTC.

The CDR3 bases are TGTGCCAGTAGGTTACAGGGGGCAGATACGCAGTATTTT. It codes for CASRLQGADTQYF. V and J are TRBV19 and TRBJ2-3; 8 bases are a match to TRBD1. The trim removed 6 bases at V and 4 bases at J, leaving 3 bases unmatched. CDR1 LNHDA and CDR2 SQIVND come from the germline V gene (reference sequence). The CDR3 totals 13 residues.

V is TRBV29-1 and J is TRBJ2-6, with 7 bases lining up with TRBD1. V was pared by 5 bases and J by 0 bases, with 7 bases of the junction left unmatched. The length of the CDR3 is 16 residues. Germline V CDR1 and CDR2: SQVTM, ANQGSEA. This CDR3 is CSVWTGDNSGANVLTF. The CDR3, as DNA: TGCAGCGTTTGGACAGGCGATAACTCTGGGGCCAACGTCCTGACTTTC.

In this sample, this clone turned up once. The chain couples TRBV6-5 to TRBJ1-1, with 10 bases lining up with TRBD1. Germline V lookup: CDR1 MNHEY, CDR2 SVGAGI. This CDR3 has 15 residues. The V gene end was trimmed by 7 bases and the J gene end by 0 bases; junction bases not matched to a gene: 5. CDR3 in amino acids: CASTGTGELNTEAFF. In nucleotides, the CDR3 is TGTGCCAGCACCGGGACAGGGGAATTGAACACTGAAGCTTTCTTT.

This clone appeared a single time. The same CDR3 also results from other DNA sequences found in this sample. V usage is TRBV5-8 and J usage is TRBJ2-1, with a possible D match to TRBD2 (6 bases). The CDR3 has 14 residues. Trimming cost V 0 bases and J 4 bases, with 8 bases left between them. The germline V gene has CDR1 SGHTS and CDR2 YDEGEE. CDR3 region: CASSLELAYNEQFF. The DNA for the CDR3 is TGTGCCAGCAGCTTGGAGCTAGCGTACAATGAGCAGTTCTTC.

The chain recombines TRBV5-1 with TRBJ1-2; D may be TRBD1 (6 bases). V shed 4 bases and J shed 1 base, with 23 bases lying between them. Per germline, CDR1 SGHRS and CDR2 YFSETQ. The CDR3 loop spans 18 amino acids. The CDR3 region has the DNA TGCGCCAGCAGCGATACGCCGGGACAAGGCTTATTTAACTATGGCTACACCTTC. Protein sequence: CASSDTPGQGLFNYGYTF.

CDR3 coding DNA: TGTGCCAGTAGTATAGACCGGGAGGGATACTACAATGAGCAGTTCTTC. Amino acid sequence: CASSIDREGYYNEQFF. The chain combines TRBV19 with TRBJ2-1; 8 bases align to TRBD2. Germline trimming cut 0 bases from V and 3 bases from J; bases unmatched to any gene: 4. The CDR3 is made up of 16 amino acids. The germline V gene has CDR1 LNHDA and CDR2 SQIVND (reference sequence).